A single sample gave rise to the 22 T cell receptor beta chains below, sequenced in a study of blood T cells in healthy people across ages. A second PCR of roughly 7 to 11 cycles used a sample-barcoded 5' primer and a J-beta primer mix. TCRdb fed the 5' RACE reads into MiXCR, producing one record per CDR3 protein. Of hundreds of thousands of distinct CDR3 sequences listed, roughly 21% are singletons. The material sequenced was blood. These receptors all stem from a man between 65 and 85 years old in good health.

This clonotype was seen at least ten times. V usage is TRBV2 and J usage is TRBJ2-7; D remains unclear. Trimming left V 2 bases short and J 5 bases short, with 4 bases between. Germline CDR1 reads SNHLY; CDR2 reads FYNNEI. The CDR3 extends over 11 amino acids. CDR3 nucleotide sequence: TGTGCCAGCAGTGAAAAACACGAGCAGTACTTC. Its protein is CASSEKHEQYF.

The chain couples TRBV7-3 to TRBJ2-1; 14 bases agree with TRBD2. The CDR3 is 16 amino acids. From germline, CDR1 is SGHTA and CDR2 FQGTGA. The trim removed 5 bases at V and 7 bases at J, leaving 7 bases unmatched. CDR3 DNA sequence: TGTGCCAGCAGCCGTTTGGGGACTAGCGGGGGAAATGAGCAGTTCTTC. Translated, it gives CASSRLGTSGGNEQFF.

To note about this clonotype: An end of the junction differs from the germline gene, which may be a read error. This chain joins TRBV6-6 and TRBJ1-2; D might be TRBD1 (6 bases). The CDR3 contains 16 residues. Germline lookup yields CDR1 MNHNY and CDR2 SVGAGI (reference sequence). CDR3 sequence reads: CAGSWDHRVKDYGYTF. CDR3 bases: TGTGCCGGCAGTTGGGATCACAGGGTAAAGGACTATGGCTACACCTTC.

This clonotype has only a few counts. The chain uses TRBV29-1 and TRBJ2-3; D gene uncertain. This CDR3 has 12 amino acids. Per the germline V gene, CDR1 is SQVTM and CDR2 is ANQGSEA. V lost 5 bases, J lost 4 bases, and 10 bases lay in between. CDR3 protein: CSVTGDADTQYF. The CDR3 DNA is TGCAGCGTTACTGGAGACGCAGATACGCAGTATTTT.

The chain carries TRBV12-3 or TRBV12-4 and TRBJ2-3; a possible D gene is TRBD2 (6 bases). The CDR3 has 14 residues. V was shortened by 8 bases and J by 3 bases, with 15 bases between the two germline ends. CDR3 DNA: TGTGCCAGCCGTTGGAGGGGCCGAACAGATACGCAGTATTTT. Translation: CASRWRGRTDTQYF.

This sequence joins TRBV5-1 and TRBJ2-2; tentative D call: TRBD1 (6 bases). This CDR3 comprises 14 residues. Germline CDR1 SGHRS, CDR2 YFSETQ. V lost 4 bases and J 5 bases, leaving 12 bases between the germline ends. CDR3 nucleotides: TGCGCCAGCAGCGTGATTCAGGGGACCGGGGAGCTGTTTTTT. Translation: CASSVIQGTGELFF.

This clonotype was observed a handful of times. This sequence joins TRBV20-1 and TRBJ2-1, with TRBD2 matching 11 bases. This CDR3 contains 18 residues. The V gene's germline CDR1 is DFQATT and CDR2 SNEGSKA (reference sequence). V shed 1 base, J shed 1 base, and the junction held 9 bases outside the gene matches. The DNA of the CDR3 is TGCAGTGCTAGAGTTCTAGCGGGAGGTGATCGGTCCTACAATGAGCAGTTCTTC. It is translated as CSARVLAGGDRSYNEQFF.

V is TRBV9 and J is TRBJ1-2; weak D call: TRBD1 (5 bases). Germline CDR1 reads SGDLS; CDR2 reads YYNGEE. This CDR3 is 15 amino acids long. V was pared by 1 base and J by 4 bases, with 14 bases between. CDR3 loop: CASSVMARQLYGYTF. CDR3 coding DNA: TGTGCCAGCAGCGTAATGGCTCGACAGCTCTATGGCTACACCTTC. The full variable domain, its missing parts supplied by reference TRBV9 and TRBJ1-2, is DSGVTQTPKHLITATGQRVTLRCSPRSGDLSVYWYQQSLDQGLQFLIQYYNGEERAKGNILERFSAQQFPDLHSELNLSSLELGDSALYFCASSVMARQLYGYTFGSGTRLTVV.

The chain couples TRBV5-1 to TRBJ2-5, with D possibly TRBD2 on 6 matching bases. The CDR3 sequence is 15 residues long. CDR1 and CDR2 (germline): SGHRS, YFSETQ. V lost 2 bases, J lost 1 base, and 12 bases lay in between. CDR3 in amino acids: CASSFGGLVQETQYF. CDR3 coding DNA: TGCGCCAGCAGCTTTGGAGGGCTAGTCCAAGAGACCCAGTACTTC.

This chain uses TRBV6-1 with TRBJ2-1; D tentatively reads TRBD1 or TRBD2 (5 bases each). Germline values: CDR1 MNHNS, CDR2 SASEGT. V was pared by 6 bases and J by 1 base, with 19 bases between. The length of the CDR3 is 17 residues. The DNA of the CDR3 is TGTGCCAGCAGCGCTAACACCGGGACCGCGTCCTACAATGAGCAGTTCTTC. This codes for CASSANTGTASYNEQFF.

The chain combines TRBV28 with TRBJ1-6; unclear D gene. The CDR3 spans 13 residues. V was shortened by 6 bases and J by 6 bases, with 9 bases between the two germline ends. Germline V CDR1 and CDR2: MDHEN, SYDVKM. The CDR3 DNA follows: TGTGCCAGCAGGCCGGGGATTAATTCACCCCTCCACTTT. Residues: CASRPGINSPLHF.

The chain combines TRBV12-3 or TRBV12-4 with TRBJ1-4; D uncertain. V was cut by 6 bases and J by 2 bases, with 13 bases left in between. This CDR3 has 15 residues. This CDR3 reads CASSREVPTNEKLFF. In nucleotides, the CDR3 is TGTGCCAGCAGCCGCGAAGTGCCCACTAATGAAAAACTGTTTTTT.

This clonotype was detected only a few times. The chain links TRBV28 to TRBJ2-7; 10 bases match TRBD2. The CDR3 spans 15 residues. The germline CDR1 and CDR2 sequences are MDHEN and SYDVKM. The V and J ends lost 4 bases and 3 bases, in that order; junction bases with no gene match: 6. The CDR3 region has the DNA TGTGCCAGCAGTTCGTCTAGCGGGGGCCTCTACGAGCAGTACTTC. The encoded protein is CASSSSSGGLYEQYF. Supplemented by reference TRBV28 and TRBJ2-7, the full variable domain reads DVKVTQSSRYLVKRTGEKVFLECVQDMDHENMFWYRQDPGLGLRLIYFSYDVKMKEKGDIPEGYSVSREKKERFSLILESASTNQTSMYLCASSSSSGGLYEQYFGPGTRLTVT.

V is TRBV20-1 and J is TRBJ2-5; 10 bases agree with TRBD2. The ends lost 3 bases at V and 5 bases at J; junction bases unmatched: 6. Germline V gene lookup returns CDR1 DFQATT and CDR2 SNEGSKA (reference sequence). The CDR3 sequence is 14 residues long. This CDR3 reads CSASSGGAEETQYF. CDR3 bases: TGCAGTGCTAGCAGCGGGGGGGCCGAGGAGACCCAGTACTTC.

The rearrangement joins TRBV5-1 to TRBJ2-7; D is undetermined. Germline V gene sequence: CDR1 SGHRS, CDR2 YFSETQ. The CDR3 loop spans 11 amino acids. V lost 4 bases, J lost 3 bases, and 5 bases lay in between. CDR3 DNA: TGCGCCAGCAGCGGAGACTACGAGCAGTACTTC. Its translation: CASSGDYEQYF.

A few counts support this clonotype. The V call is TRBV7-9, the J call TRBJ2-1, with 7 bases that match TRBD1. The CDR3 is 14 residues long. V shed 5 bases and J 16 bases; nucleotides not matched to a gene: 17. Germline CDR1 reads SEHNR; CDR2 reads FQNEAQ (reference sequence). This chain's CDR3 is CASSLGSTGELTFF. DNA of the CDR3: TGTGCCAGCAGCCTAGGGTCAACAGGGGAGTTAACCTTCTTC. Filled out from reference TRBV7-9 and TRBJ2-1, the complete variable domain reads DTGVSQNPRHKITKRGQNVTFRCDPISEHNRLYWYRQTLGQGPEFLTYFQNEAQLEKSRLLSDRFSAERPKGSFSTLEIQRTEQGDSAMYLCASSLGSTGELTFFGPGTRLTVL.

This chain joins TRBV29-1 and TRBJ1-2; D is uncertain. CDR3 length equals 13 residues. Per germline, CDR1 SQVTM and CDR2 ANQGSEA. V shed 3 bases and J shed 2 bases, with 10 bases lying between them. CDR3 region: CSVDQHANYGYTF. The CDR3 region has the DNA TGCAGCGTTGATCAGCATGCCAACTATGGCTACACCTTC. Filled out from reference TRBV29-1 and TRBJ1-2, the complete variable domain reads SAVISQKPSRDICQRGTSLTIQCQVDSQVTMMFWYRQQPGQSLTLIATANQGSEATYESGFVIDKFPISRPNLTFSTLTVSNMSPEDSSIYLCSVDQHANYGYTFGSGTRLTVV.

This clonotype was seen only a few times. This chain uses TRBV13 with TRBJ2-1; D is possibly TRBD2 (5 bases). Looked up from germline, CDR1 is PRHDT and CDR2 is FYEKMQ (reference sequence). There are 15 residues in the CDR3. The V end lost 5 bases, the J end lost 2 bases, and 13 bases lay between the germline ends. CDR3 residues: CASSPRLRAYNEQFF. The CDR3 DNA reads as TGTGCCAGCAGCCCCAGACTACGCGCCTACAATGAGCAGTTCTTC. Filled out from reference TRBV13 and TRBJ2-1, the complete variable domain reads AAGVIQSPRHLIKEKRETATLKCYPIPRHDTVYWYQQGPGQDPQFLISFYEKMQSDKGSIPDRFSAQQFSDYHSELNMSSLELGDSALYFCASSPRLRAYNEQFFGPGTRLTVL.

The gene calls are TRBV6-5 and TRBJ2-7, with D perhaps being TRBD1 or TRBD2 (5 bases each). V gave up 5 bases and J gave up 9 bases, with 14 bases separating them. Germline CDR1 MNHEY, CDR2 SVGAGI. The CDR3 covers 12 residues. The CDR3 DNA is TGTGCCAGCAGTCCGGGACCTTCGGGGCAGTACTTC. It translates to CASSPGPSGQYF.

Concerning this clonotype: This could be a read error, since a much larger clone is one nucleotide away. Given the absence of the conserved phenylalanine or tryptophan at the CDR3 end, a read error is likely. The J gene is TRBJ2-5, the V gene TRBV6-2 or TRBV6-3, with 11 positions matching TRBD2. The J call may not be correct, given that the DNA end is closer to TRBJ2-1. CDR1 and CDR2 (germline): MNHEY, SVGEGT. The CDR3 is 17 amino acids. The CDR3 DNA follows: TGTGCCAGCCTCACAGCGGCTAGCGGGAGGACCGGGGATGAGCAGTTCCTC. Translated, it gives CASLTAASGRTGDEQFL.

V is TRBV20-1 and J is TRBJ2-3; TRBD2 matches at 9 bases. Germline lookup yields CDR1 DFQATT and CDR2 SNEGSKA (reference sequence). The CDR3 is made up of 14 amino acids. J gave up 14 bases and V 1 base, and 13 bases lay outside the gene matches. CDR3 nucleotides: TGCAGTGCTAGAGGTGCTAGCGGGACCCACATCCGGTATTTT. Protein sequence: CSARGASGTHIRYF.

This clonotype was observed a few times. The CDR3 sequence is CASSLRWDSSYNEQFF. DNA of the CDR3: TGTGCCAGCAGCTTACGTTGGGACAGCTCCTACAATGAGCAGTTCTTC. The gene calls are TRBV7-6 and TRBJ2-1; 7 bases are a match to TRBD1. Germline V gene sequence: CDR1 SGHVS, CDR2 FNYEAQ. This CDR3 contains 16 residues. Losses at the gene ends were 2 bases for V and 0 bases for J; bases not matched to a gene: 4.